The rows below give T cell receptor beta chains drawn from one sample of a study of cytomegalovirus exposure and HLA in healthy donors. The repertoire was sequenced with immunoSEQ multiplex PCR; TCRdb's copy has only in-frame clones and lacks some. Altogether 100,000 or so clones are present, 65% to 80% being singletons, with the ten largest covering around 3.8%. The sample comprised PBMCs. The receptors here all came from a woman aged 50 to 60 in good health and CMV-seropositive. The CDR3 runs from the conserved cysteine through the conserved F or W. A D gene is named only where the DNA matches it firmly. Size values are once, few and many counts, or a class for expanded clones, and some rows have none.

j_call: TRBJ1-6
d_call: TRBD1
v_call: TRBV7-8
clone_size: NA
cdr3_nt: TGTGCCAGCAGCTTCCAGACAGGGGATTCACCCCTCCACTTT
cdr3_aa: CASSFQTGDSPLHF

j_call: TRBJ2-1
d_call: TRBD2
v_call: TRBV10-3
clone_size: NA
cdr3_nt: TGTGCCATCAGTGGGACTAGCGAATACAATGAGCAGTTCTTC
cdr3_aa: CAISGTSEYNEQFF

j_call: TRBJ2-1
d_call: NA
v_call: TRBV27
clone_size: NA
cdr3_nt: TGTGCCAGCAAAGGAAGTGGAGGCAATGAGCAGTTCTTC
cdr3_aa: CASKGSGGNEQFF

j_call: TRBJ1-2
d_call: NA
v_call: TRBV2
clone_size: NA
cdr3_nt: TGTGCCAGCAGGCCCGACAGCGAACACACCTTC
cdr3_aa: CASRPDSEHTF

j_call: TRBJ2-7
d_call: NA
v_call: TRBV6-1
clone_size: once
cdr3_nt: TGTGCCAGCTCCCGGGGGACCTCCTACGAGCAGTACTTC
cdr3_aa: CASSRGTSYEQYF

j_call: TRBJ2-3
d_call: NA
v_call: TRBV12-5
clone_size: NA
cdr3_nt: TGTGCTGGTGTTCCTCACCAGGGTGCGTGGATAGATACGCAGTATTTT
cdr3_aa: CAGVPHQGAWIDTQYF

j_call: TRBJ2-2
d_call: TRBD1
v_call: TRBV19
clone_size: NA
cdr3_nt: TGTGCCAGTAGTATGCAGGGGGCTGTGAACACCGGGGAGCTGTTTTTT
cdr3_aa: CASSMQGAVNTGELFF

j_call: TRBJ1-2
d_call: NA
v_call: TRBV19
clone_size: NA
cdr3_nt: TGTGCCAGTAGTTTTATTGGCCTTTATGGCTACACCTTC
cdr3_aa: CASSFIGLYGYTF

j_call: TRBJ1-1
d_call: TRBD1
v_call: TRBV6-1
clone_size: NA
cdr3_nt: TGTGCCAGCAGTGGATTAGGGGGCGAGGACACTGAAGCTTTCTTT
cdr3_aa: CASSGLGGEDTEAFF

j_call: TRBJ1-6
d_call: NA
v_call: TRBV7-3
clone_size: NA
cdr3_nt: TGTGCCAGCAGCTTAACGTGGGCTTCACCCCTCCACTTT
cdr3_aa: CASSLTWASPLHF